The entry below gives a single T cell receptor beta chain sequence along with its context. The trim removed 2 bases at V and 7 bases at J, leaving 11 bases unmatched. Germline assignment: CDR1 LGHNA and CDR2 YNFKEQ. The CDR3 runs 16 residues. This sample is drawn from a study of blood T cell repertoires in COVID-19. The data were produced by immunoSEQ multiplex PCR, yet TCRdb's version contains in-frame clones alone and is incomplete. The sample includes some 300,000 clones, 89% of them seen just once. The receptor was derived from a woman between 50 and 59 years old who had been exposed to COVID-19. The chain couples TRBV4-2 to TRBJ1-5, with 7 bases aligning to TRBD1. The specimen was PBMCs or T cells enriched from blood (not recorded which). CDR3 in amino acids: CASSQHQGGDGQPQHF. The CDR3 nucleotides read TGTGCCAGCAGCCAACACCAGGGGGGAGACGGGCAGCCCCAGCATTTT.